The 22 T cell receptor beta chains below all came from one sample that was sequenced in a study of molecular identifiers for immune sequencing clone quantification. TCRdb reprocessed the PCR reads via MiXCR and lists one record per CDR3 protein. Altogether more than 450,000 distinct CDR3 sequences are present, about 20% being singletons, with the ten largest covering around 0.86%. Sequenced: naive CD8+ T cells from blood, with Jurkat cell RNA spiked in. Subset meaning: FACS-sorted CD8+CD4-CCR7+CD45RA+ naive T cells. The receptors were sampled from a human donor in good health. Some libraries in this study had Jurkat cell RNA spiked in.

This clonotype was counted only a few times. Here the CDR3 reads CSARITGTSYYEQYF. In nucleotides, the CDR3 is TGCAGTGCTAGAATTACCGGGACTAGTTACTACGAGCAGTACTTC. This rearrangement joins TRBV20-1 to TRBJ2-7, with 8 bases fitting TRBD2. This CDR3 has 15 amino acids. V dropped 2 bases and J dropped 3; count of bases not matched to a gene: 9. Germline CDR1 and CDR2: DFQATT and SNEGSKA (reference sequence).

The genes are TRBV7-9 and TRBJ1-1, with no clear D. CDR3 length: 14 residues. CDR1 and CDR2 from the germline V gene are SEHNR and FQNEAQ (reference sequence). V lost 4 bases and J lost 2, with 11 bases in between. CDR3 nucleotide sequence: TGTGCCAGCAGCTCAGTGACAATAAACACTGAAGCTTTCTTT. Protein sequence: CASSSVTINTEAFF. Variable domain in full (rest from reference TRBV7-9 and TRBJ1-1): DTGVSQNPRHKITKRGQNVTFRCDPISEHNRLYWYRQTLGQGPEFLTYFQNEAQLEKSRLLSDRFSAERPKGSFSTLEIQRTEQGDSAMYLCASSSVTINTEAFFGQGTRLTVV.

This clonotype was recorded many times. The rearrangement uses TRBV28 and TRBJ1-5; a weak D match, TRBD1 (5 bases). V dropped 6 bases and J dropped 0 bases, with 15 bases sitting between them. Germline V lookup: CDR1 MDHEN, CDR2 SYDVKM. This CDR3 comprises 16 residues. The CDR3 here is CASSPPDSNSNQPQHF. The CDR3 nucleotides are TGTGCCAGCAGCCCCCCCGACAGCAATAGCAATCAGCCCCAGCATTTT.

The table lists this clonotype with a few counts. The chain has TRBV15 and TRBJ2-1; D uncertain. This CDR3 is built from 14 residues. Germline V gene lookup returns CDR1 LNHNV and CDR2 YYDKDF (reference sequence). V dropped 2 bases and J dropped 4 bases, with 9 bases sitting between them. CDR3 region: CATSRSRGYNEQFF. The CDR3, as DNA: TGTGCCACCAGCAGATCACGTGGGTACAATGAGCAGTTCTTC.

This clonotype was found many times. The CDR3, as DNA: TGTGCCAGCAGCCCCGGAACTTATGAAGCTTTCTTT. Amino acid sequence: CASSPGTYEAFF. The chain links TRBV7-8 to TRBJ1-1; D gene ambiguous. Germline CDR1 reads SGHVS; CDR2 reads FQNEAQ. The V and J ends lost 5 bases and 7 bases respectively, with 11 bases between them. This CDR3 spans 12 amino acids.

Ten or more counts support this clonotype. The rearrangement uses TRBV15 and TRBJ2-6; D might be TRBD1 or TRBD2, each matching 5 bases. Germline CDR1 and CDR2: LNHNV and YYDKDF (reference sequence). The CDR3 is made up of 20 amino acids. The V and J ends lost 1 base and 0 bases respectively, with 19 bases between them. The CDR3 DNA reads TGTGCCACCAGCAGAGCTCAAGGGACGGGCAGATTCTCTGGGGCCAACGTCCTGACTTTC. It is translated as CATSRAQGTGRFSGANVLTF.

In its sample, this clonotype was seen many times. V is TRBV20-1 and J is TRBJ2-7; 9 nucleotides match TRBD2. Germline V gene data show CDR1 as DFQATT and CDR2 as SNEGSKA (reference sequence). Trimming at V came to 6 bases and at J to 5 bases, leaving 23 bases not matched to a gene. CDR3 length: 18 amino acids. The CDR3 region is CSAIAGATLSGSTDEQYF. The CDR3 nucleotides read TGCAGTGCGATAGCGGGCGCGACTCTTAGCGGGAGTACGGACGAGCAGTACTTC.

This clonotype occurred a few times. This CDR3 reads CASSIMDIVSGELFF. The CDR3 region has the DNA TGTGCCAGTAGTATTATGGATATCGTTTCCGGGGAGCTGTTTTTT. This chain joins TRBV19 and TRBJ2-2; D is uncertain. In germline, CDR1 is LNHDA, CDR2 SQIVND (reference sequence). V shed 3 bases and J shed 6 bases, with 14 bases lying between them. The CDR3 contains 15 residues.

A word on this clonotype: This may be a read error, as it is one base from a much larger clone. Since the CDR3 does not end with the conserved phenylalanine or tryptophan, this likely comes from a read error. This chain links TRBV7-3 with TRBJ1-1; D ambiguous. Deletions cut 2 bases from V and 5 bases from J, with 9 bases between. Per germline, CDR1 SGHTA and CDR2 FQGTGA. CDR3 length: 13 amino acids. CDR3 bases: TGTGCCAGCAGCTTACTTACTGGGACTGAAGCTTTCCTT. Its protein is CASSLLTGTEAFL.

This clonotype was counted between two and nine times. The rearrangement links TRBV3-1 to TRBJ2-5; D unclear. V dropped 0 bases and J dropped 3 bases, with 8 bases sitting between them. Germline assignment: CDR1 LGHDT and CDR2 YNNKEL (reference sequence). There are 14 residues in the CDR3. The CDR3 region is CASSQDVSEETQYF. CDR3 DNA: TGTGCCAGCAGCCAAGATGTGAGCGAAGAGACCCAGTACTTC.

This chain uses TRBV12-3 or TRBV12-4 with TRBJ2-3; D gene uncertain. The V gene lost 10 bases and the J gene lost 4 bases, with 12 bases spanning the gap. The CDR3 contains 12 residues. The CDR3 spells CAILGFADTQYF. As DNA, the CDR3 is TGTGCCATTCTAGGGTTCGCAGATACGCAGTATTTT.

The table lists this clonotype with many counts. In DNA form, the CDR3 reads TGTGCCAGCAGTTACGGGAAAGGGGACACTGAAGCTTTCTTT. As protein: CASSYGKGDTEAFF. The rearrangement joins TRBV6-5 to TRBJ1-1, with TRBD1 as a possible D gene (5 bases). Germline V gene lookup returns CDR1 MNHEY and CDR2 SVGAGI. The CDR3 is 14 amino acids. The ends were cut back, 2 bases at V and 3 bases at J, with 10 bases in the middle.

V is TRBV2 and J is TRBJ2-7, with TRBD1 matching over 11 bases. The trim removed 3 bases at V and 3 bases at J, leaving 4 bases unmatched. The CDR3 extends over 15 amino acids. Germline V CDR1 and CDR2: SNHLY, FYNNEI. In DNA form, the CDR3 reads TGTGCCAGCAGTGACTGGACAGGGGGCTACTACGAGCAGTACTTC. It translates to CASSDWTGGYYEQYF.

This clonotype has just a few counts. The chain has TRBV7-9 and TRBJ1-1; 9 positions agree with TRBD1. The V gene end was trimmed by 5 bases and the J gene end by 1 base; junction bases not matched to a gene: 5. Germline lookup yields CDR1 SEHNR and CDR2 FQNEAQ (reference sequence). The CDR3 totals 15 residues. The CDR3 bases are TGTGCCAGCAGCCTGGGGACAGGGCCGAACACTGAAGCTTTCTTT. This sequence encodes CASSLGTGPNTEAFF.

The CDR3, as DNA: TGTGCCAGCAGCCCCGAGGGCGGGACCGTCGCCGGGGAGCTGTTTTTT. Translating gives CASSPEGGTVAGELFF. V is TRBV3-1 and J is TRBJ2-2, with TRBD2 as a possible D gene (6 bases). Trimming cost V 4 bases and J 6 bases, with 18 bases left between them. The CDR3 runs to 16 residues. Germline CDR1 is LGHDT and CDR2 is YNNKEL (reference sequence).

A note on this clonotype: This sequence may be a read error, since a much larger clone differs from it by one base. This chain joins TRBV2 and TRBJ2-6; TRBD1 matches 8 bases. Germline values: CDR1 SNHLY, CDR2 FYNNEI. CDR3 length equals 20 residues. J lost 2 bases, V lost 0 bases, and 12 bases had no gene match. Written as DNA, the CDR3 is TGTGCCAGCAGTGAAGCGCTGTGGACAGGGAGAAATGCTGGGGCCAACGTCCTGACTTTC. It is translated as CASSEALWTGRNAGANVLTF.

Concerning this clonotype itself: Germline and junction disagree at one end, which may indicate a read error. The rearrangement links TRBV5-3 to TRBJ2-7; 9 positions agree with TRBD1. TRBV5-3 is an ORF, and what it does is uncertain. The CDR3 has 15 residues. The CDR3 reads CASSSEGQGTYEQYF. The CDR3 region has the DNA TGTGCCAGCAGCTCCGAGGGACAGGGTACCTACGAGCAGTACTTC.

Worth noting for this clonotype: Lacking the conserved final phenylalanine or tryptophan, this CDR3 likely reflects a read error. The gene calls are TRBV7-2 and TRBJ2-5; 10 nucleotides agree with TRBD1. V shed 4 bases and J 5 bases; nucleotides not matched to a gene: 7. Germline lookup yields CDR1 SGHTA and CDR2 FQGNSA. The CDR3 loop spans 15 amino acids. In nucleotides, the CDR3 is TGTGCCAGCAGCTCGGGACAGGGGTTCTGGGAGACCCAGTACCTC. Translating gives CASSSGQGFWETQYL.

The chain uses TRBV19 and TRBJ2-7; 9 nucleotides align to TRBD1. The CDR3 loop spans 13 amino acids. Germline CDR1 reads LNHDA; CDR2 reads SQIVND (reference sequence). The ends lost 6 bases at V and 7 bases at J; junction bases unmatched: 7. In DNA, the CDR3 is TGTGCCAGTAGCAGGGACAGGGACTGGGAGCAGTACTTC. Residues: CASSRDRDWEQYF.

This clonotype was seen many times. The rearrangement joins TRBV5-1 to TRBJ2-7; D remains ambiguous. The V end lost 0 bases, the J end lost 5 bases, and 9 bases lay between the germline ends. This CDR3 is 13 amino acids long. The germline V gene encodes CDR1 SGHRS and CDR2 YFSETQ. The CDR3 nucleotides are TGCGCCAGCAGCTTGGCGGGCCTTCACGAGCAGTACTTC. This gives the protein CASSLAGLHEQYF.

This clonotype occurred many times. The genes are TRBV4-2 and TRBJ1-3; TRBD1 is a possible D gene (5 bases). This CDR3 comprises 14 residues. V lost 8 bases and J lost 0, with 11 bases in between. Germline V gene sequence: CDR1 LGHNA, CDR2 YNFKEQ. CDR3 amino acids: CASGGDDSGNTIYF. The DNA for the CDR3 is TGTGCCAGCGGCGGGGACGACTCTGGAAACACCATATATTTT.

This clonotype was seen many times. This chain joins TRBV6-5 and TRBJ2-3; D call uncertain. Deletions cut 3 bases from V and 6 bases from J, with 7 bases between. In germline, CDR1 is MNHEY, CDR2 SVGAGI. This CDR3 is built from 12 residues. In nucleotides, the CDR3 is TGTGCCAGCAGTTATGACGGGGATACGCAGTATTTT. Translation: CASSYDGDTQYF.